This TCR beta chain was identified during a study of identical twins. From the 5' RACE reads, TCRdb called clonotypes with MiXCR, one entry per CDR3 protein. Altogether fewer than 550,000 distinct CDR3 sequences are present, 13% to 15% being singletons, with the ten largest covering about 1%. This CDR3 spans 16 amino acids. Germline V gene data show CDR1 as MGHDK and CDR2 as SYGVNS. A word on this clonotype: A junction boundary mismatches the germline segment, possibly from a read error.

The sample was also reused in another study, on yellow fever vaccine responses in identical twins.

The chain carries TRBV25-1 and TRBJ2-6; the D gene is possibly TRBD1 (6 bases). The material sequenced was CD4+ T cells sorted from blood. The receptor's source is a woman in her late teens or twenties in good health. The CDR3 DNA is TGTGCCAGCAGTGAATTCACAGGGCCTGGGGCCAACGTCCTAACTTTC. It is translated as CASSEFTGPGANVLTF. Using reference TRBV25-1 and TRBJ2-6 for the parts outside the CDR3, the full variable domain is EADIYQTPRYLVIGTGKKITLECSQTMGHDKMYWYQQDPGMELHLIHYSYGVNSTEKGDLSSESTVSRIRTEHFPLTLESARPSHTSQYLCASSEFTGPGANVLTFGAGSRLTVL.